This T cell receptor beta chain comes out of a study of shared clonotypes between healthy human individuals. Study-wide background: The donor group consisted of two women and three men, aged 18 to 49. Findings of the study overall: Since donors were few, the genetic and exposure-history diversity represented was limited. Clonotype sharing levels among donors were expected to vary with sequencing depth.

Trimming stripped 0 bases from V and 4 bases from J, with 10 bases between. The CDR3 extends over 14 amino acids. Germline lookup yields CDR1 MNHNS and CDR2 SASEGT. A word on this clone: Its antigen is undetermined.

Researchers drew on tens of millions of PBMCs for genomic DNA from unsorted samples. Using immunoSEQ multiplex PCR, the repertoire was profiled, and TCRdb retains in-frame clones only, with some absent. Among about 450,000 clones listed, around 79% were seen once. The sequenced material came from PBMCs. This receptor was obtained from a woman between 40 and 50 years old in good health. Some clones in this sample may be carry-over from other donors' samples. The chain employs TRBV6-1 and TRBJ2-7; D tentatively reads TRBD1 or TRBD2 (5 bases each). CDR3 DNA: TGTGCCAGCAGTGAAGCGGGGGACCTATACGAGCAGTACTTC. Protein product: CASSEAGDLYEQYF.